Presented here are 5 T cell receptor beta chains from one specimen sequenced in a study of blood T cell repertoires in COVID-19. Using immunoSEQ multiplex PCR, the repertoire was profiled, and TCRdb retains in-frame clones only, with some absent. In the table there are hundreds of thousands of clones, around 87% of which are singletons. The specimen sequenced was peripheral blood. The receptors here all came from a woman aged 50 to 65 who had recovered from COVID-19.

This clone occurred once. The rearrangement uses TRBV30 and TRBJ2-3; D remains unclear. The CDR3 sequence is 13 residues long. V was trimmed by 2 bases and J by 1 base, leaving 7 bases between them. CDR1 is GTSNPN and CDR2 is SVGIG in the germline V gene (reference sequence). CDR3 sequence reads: CAWSFRGTDTQYF. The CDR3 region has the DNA TGTGCCTGGAGTTTCCGGGGCACAGATACGCAGTATTTT.

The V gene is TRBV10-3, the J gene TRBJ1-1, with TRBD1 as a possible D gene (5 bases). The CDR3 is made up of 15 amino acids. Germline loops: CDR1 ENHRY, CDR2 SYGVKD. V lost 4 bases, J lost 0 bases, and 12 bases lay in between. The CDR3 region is CAISARQHMNTEAFF. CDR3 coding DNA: TGTGCCATCAGTGCCAGACAGCACATGAACACTGAAGCTTTCTTT.

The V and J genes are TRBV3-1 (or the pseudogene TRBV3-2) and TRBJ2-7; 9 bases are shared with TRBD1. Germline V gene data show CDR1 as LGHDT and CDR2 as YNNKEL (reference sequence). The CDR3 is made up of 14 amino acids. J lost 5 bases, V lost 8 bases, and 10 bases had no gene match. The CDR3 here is CASSPDRGRHEQYF. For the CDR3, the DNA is TGTGCCAGCTCCCCGGACAGGGGACGCCACGAGCAGTACTTC.

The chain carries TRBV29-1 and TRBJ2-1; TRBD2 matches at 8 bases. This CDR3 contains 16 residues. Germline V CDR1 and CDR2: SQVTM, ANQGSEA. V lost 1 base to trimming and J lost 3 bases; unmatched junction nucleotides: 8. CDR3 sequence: CSVEAWTSIHYNEQFF. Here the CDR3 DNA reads TGCAGCGTTGAAGCGTGGACTAGCATCCACTACAATGAGCAGTTCTTC.

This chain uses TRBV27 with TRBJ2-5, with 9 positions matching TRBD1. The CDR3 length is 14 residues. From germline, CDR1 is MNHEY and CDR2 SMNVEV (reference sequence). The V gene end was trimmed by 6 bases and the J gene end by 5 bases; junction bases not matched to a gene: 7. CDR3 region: CASSDRGSTETQYF. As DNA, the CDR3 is TGTGCCAGCAGCGACAGGGGGTCAACGGAGACCCAGTACTTC.